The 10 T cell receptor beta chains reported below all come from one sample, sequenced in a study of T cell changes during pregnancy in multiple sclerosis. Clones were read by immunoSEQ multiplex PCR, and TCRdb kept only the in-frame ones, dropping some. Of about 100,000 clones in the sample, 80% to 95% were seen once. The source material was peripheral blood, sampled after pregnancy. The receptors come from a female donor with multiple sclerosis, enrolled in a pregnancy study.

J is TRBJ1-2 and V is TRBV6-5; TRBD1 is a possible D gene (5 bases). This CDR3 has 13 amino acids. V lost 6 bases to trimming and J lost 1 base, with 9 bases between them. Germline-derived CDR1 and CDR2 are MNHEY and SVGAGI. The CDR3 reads CASSRGGNYGYTF. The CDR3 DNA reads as TGTGCCAGCAGCCGGGGGGGTAACTATGGCTACACCTTC.

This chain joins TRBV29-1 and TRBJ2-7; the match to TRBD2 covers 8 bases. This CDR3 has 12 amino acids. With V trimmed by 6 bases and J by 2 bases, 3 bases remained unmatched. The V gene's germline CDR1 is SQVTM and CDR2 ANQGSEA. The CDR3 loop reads CSVATSAYEQYF. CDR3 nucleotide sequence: TGCAGCGTAGCGACTAGCGCCTACGAGCAGTACTTC.

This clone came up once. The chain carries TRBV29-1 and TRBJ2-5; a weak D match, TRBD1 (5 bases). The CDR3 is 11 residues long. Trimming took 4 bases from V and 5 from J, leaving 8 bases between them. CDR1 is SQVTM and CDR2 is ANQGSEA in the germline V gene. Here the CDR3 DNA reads TGCAGCGTTGGGGGCCGGGAGACCCAGTACTTC. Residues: CSVGGRETQYF.

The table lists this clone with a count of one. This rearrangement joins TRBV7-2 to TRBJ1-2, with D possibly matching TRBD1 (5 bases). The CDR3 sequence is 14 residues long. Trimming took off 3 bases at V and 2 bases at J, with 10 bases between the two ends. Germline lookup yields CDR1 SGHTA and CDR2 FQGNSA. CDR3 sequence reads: CASSLPRVNYGYTF. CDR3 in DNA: TGTGCCAGCAGCTTGCCCAGGGTGAACTATGGCTACACCTTC.

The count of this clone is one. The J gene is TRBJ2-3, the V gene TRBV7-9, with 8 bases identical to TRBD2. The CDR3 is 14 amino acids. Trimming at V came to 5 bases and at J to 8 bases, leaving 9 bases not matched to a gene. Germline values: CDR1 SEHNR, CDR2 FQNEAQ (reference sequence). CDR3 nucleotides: TGTGCCAGCAGCCCGACAGCGGGAGCACCTACGCAGTATTTT. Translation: CASSPTAGAPTQYF.

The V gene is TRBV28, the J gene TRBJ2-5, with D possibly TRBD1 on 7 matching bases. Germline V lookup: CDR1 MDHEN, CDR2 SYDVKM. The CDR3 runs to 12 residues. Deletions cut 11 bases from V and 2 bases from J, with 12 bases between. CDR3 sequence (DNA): TGTGCCGCGGGGACAGTGCAAGAGACCCAGTACTTC. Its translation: CAAGTVQETQYF.

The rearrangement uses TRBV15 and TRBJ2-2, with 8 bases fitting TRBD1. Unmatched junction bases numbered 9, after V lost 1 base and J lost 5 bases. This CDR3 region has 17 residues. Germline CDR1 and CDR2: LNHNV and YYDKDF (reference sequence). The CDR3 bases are TGTGCCACCAGCAGAGGGGGCAGGGGGCTGGGTACCGGGGAGCTGTTTTTT. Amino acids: CATSRGGRGLGTGELFF.

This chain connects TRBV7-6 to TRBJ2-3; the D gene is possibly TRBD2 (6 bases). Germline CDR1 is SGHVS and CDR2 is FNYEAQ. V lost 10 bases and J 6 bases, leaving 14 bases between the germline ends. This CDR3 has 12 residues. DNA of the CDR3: TGTGCCACCTCTCGGGCGGGGGATACGCAGTATTTT. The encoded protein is CATSRAGDTQYF. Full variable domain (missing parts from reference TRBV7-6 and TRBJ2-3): GAGVSQSPRYKVTKRGQDVALRCDPISGHVSLYWYRQALGQGPEFLTYFNYEAQQDKSGLPNDRFSAERPEGSISTLTIQRTEQRDSAMYRCATSRAGDTQYFGPGTRLTVL.

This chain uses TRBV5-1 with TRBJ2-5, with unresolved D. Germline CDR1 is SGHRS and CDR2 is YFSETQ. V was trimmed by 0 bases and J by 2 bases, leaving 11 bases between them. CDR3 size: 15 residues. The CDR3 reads CASSLAAERQETQYF. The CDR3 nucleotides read TGCGCCAGCAGCTTGGCCGCGGAGAGACAAGAGACCCAGTACTTC. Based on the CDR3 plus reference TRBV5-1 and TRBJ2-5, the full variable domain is KAGVTQTPRYLIKTRGQQVTLSCSPISGHRSVSWYQQTPGQGLQFLFEYFSETQRNKGNFPGRFSGRQFSNSRSEMNVSTLELGDSALYLCASSLAAERQETQYFGPGTRLLVL.

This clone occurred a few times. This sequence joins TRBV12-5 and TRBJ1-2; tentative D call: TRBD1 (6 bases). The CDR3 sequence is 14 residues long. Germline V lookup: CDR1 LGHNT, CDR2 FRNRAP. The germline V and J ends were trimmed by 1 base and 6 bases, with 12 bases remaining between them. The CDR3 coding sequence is TGTGCTAGTGGTTTGGCAACAGGGACGAATGGCTACACCTTC. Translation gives CASGLATGTNGYTF.